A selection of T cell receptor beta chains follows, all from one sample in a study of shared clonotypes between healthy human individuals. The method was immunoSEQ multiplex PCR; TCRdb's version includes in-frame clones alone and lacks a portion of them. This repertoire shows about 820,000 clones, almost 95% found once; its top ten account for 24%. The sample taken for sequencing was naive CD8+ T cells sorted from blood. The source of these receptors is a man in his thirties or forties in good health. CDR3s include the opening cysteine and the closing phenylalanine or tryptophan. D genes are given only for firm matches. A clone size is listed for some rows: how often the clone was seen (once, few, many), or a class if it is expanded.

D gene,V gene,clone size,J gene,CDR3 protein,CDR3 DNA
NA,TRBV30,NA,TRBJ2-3,CAWTSMTDTQYF,TGTGCCTGGACGTCAATGACAGATACGCAGTATTTT
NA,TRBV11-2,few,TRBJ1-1,CASRSGPPPARAFF,TGTGCCAGCAGGTCCGGCCCTCCCCCTGCTCGAGCTTTCTTT
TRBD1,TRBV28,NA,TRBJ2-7,CASSSSDRGDYEQYF,TGTGCCAGCAGTTCCTCGGACAGGGGAGACTACGAGCAGTACTTC
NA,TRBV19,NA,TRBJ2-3,CASDGGSTTQYF,TGTGCCAGTGACGGAGGGTCCACTACGCAGTATTTT
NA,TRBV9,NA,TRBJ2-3,CASSAFSRPTDTQYF,TGTGCCAGCAGCGCCTTTAGCCGTCCCACAGATACGCAGTATTTT
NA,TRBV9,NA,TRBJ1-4,CASSPGGRVGDEKLFF,TGTGCCAGCAGCCCCGGAGGGAGGGTGGGAGATGAAAAACTGTTTTTT
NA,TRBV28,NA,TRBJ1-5,CASSPTLGQPQHF,TGTGCCAGCAGCCCGACGCTTGGTCAGCCCCAGCATTTT
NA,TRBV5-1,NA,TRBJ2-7,CASSLVGSSYEQYF,TGCGCCAGCAGCTTGGTCGGTAGCTCCTACGAGCAGTACTTC
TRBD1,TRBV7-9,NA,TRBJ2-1,CASSPGTGVNEQFF,TGTGCCAGCAGCCCCGGGACAGGGGTGAATGAGCAGTTCTTC
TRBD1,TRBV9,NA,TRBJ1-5,CASSVGGTGVQPQHF,TGTGCCAGCAGCGTGGGGGGGACAGGGGTTCAGCCCCAGCATTTT
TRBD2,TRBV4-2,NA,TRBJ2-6,CASSQITSGRAPGANVLTF,TGTGCCAGCAGCCAGATAACTAGCGGGAGGGCCCCTGGGGCCAACGTCCTGACTTTC
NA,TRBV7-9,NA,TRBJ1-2,CASSLGPRKYGYTF,TGTGCCAGCAGCTTAGGCCCCAGAAAGTATGGCTACACCTTC
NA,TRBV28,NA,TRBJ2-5,CASSPHGETQYF,TGTGCCAGCAGCCCTCATGGGGAGACCCAGTACTTC
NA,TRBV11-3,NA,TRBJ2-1,CASSLDAFPGLRNEQFF,TGTGCCAGCAGCTTAGATGCGTTTCCAGGCCTGAGGAATGAGCAGTTCTTC
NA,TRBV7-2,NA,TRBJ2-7,CASSSEVSSYEQYF,TGTGCCAGCAGCTCCGAAGTCAGCTCCTACGAGCAGTACTTC
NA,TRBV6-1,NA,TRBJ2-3,CASSEDPSTDTQYF,TGTGCCAGCAGTGAAGACCCTAGCACAGATACGCAGTATTTT
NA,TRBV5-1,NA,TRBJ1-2,CASSFSSTGGYTF,TGCGCCAGCAGCTTCTCCTCAACCGGTGGCTACACCTTC
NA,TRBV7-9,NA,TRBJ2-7,CASSSGASYEQYF,TGTGCCAGCAGCTCCGGTGCCTCCTACGAGCAGTACTTC
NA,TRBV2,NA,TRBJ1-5,CASSALGSNQPQHF,TGTGCCAGCAGTGCCCTAGGAAGCAATCAGCCCCAGCATTTT
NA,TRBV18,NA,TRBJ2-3,CASSPAQGKTDTQYF,TGTGCCAGCTCACCCGCGCAGGGCAAGACAGATACGCAGTATTTT
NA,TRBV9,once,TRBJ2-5,CASNFFGSVSEAQYF,TGTGCCAGCAATTTTTTTGGATCCGTCTCCGAGGCCCAGTACTTC
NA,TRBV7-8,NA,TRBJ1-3,CASSLHRTSGNTIYF,TGTGCCAGCAGCTTACACCGGACTTCTGGAAACACCATATATTTT
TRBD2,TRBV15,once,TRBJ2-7,CATKAGESYEQYF,TGTGCCACCAAAGCGGGAGAGTCCTACGAGCAGTACTTC
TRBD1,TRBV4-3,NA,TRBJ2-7,CASSHGQGYEQYF,TGCGCCAGCAGCCATGGACAGGGCTACGAGCAGTACTTC
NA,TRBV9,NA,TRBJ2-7,CASNVGRREQYF,TGTGCCAGCAACGTAGGGAGGCGCGAGCAGTACTTC
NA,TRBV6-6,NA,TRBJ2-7,CASSYSGGLTYEQYF,TGTGCCAGCAGTTACTCCGGGGGGCTTACCTACGAGCAGTACTTC
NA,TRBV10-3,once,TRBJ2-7,CAISPSAGEQYF,TGTGCCATCAGTCCCTCCGCGGGGGAGCAGTACTTC
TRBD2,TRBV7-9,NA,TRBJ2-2,CASSRLAGEGGELFF,TGTGCCAGCAGCCGACTAGCGGGAGAAGGCGGGGAGCTGTTTTTT
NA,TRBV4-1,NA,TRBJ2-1,CASSQDRGGGEDEQFF,TGCGCCAGCAGCCAAGATCGGGGCGGAGGAGAAGATGAGCAGTTCTTC
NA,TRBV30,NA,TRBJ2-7,CAWRQGGTYEQYF,TGTGCCTGGAGACAGGGAGGAACCTACGAGCAGTACTTC
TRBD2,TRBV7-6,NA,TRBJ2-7,CASSSGLAGASYEQYF,TGTGCCAGCAGCTCGGGACTAGCGGGGGCCTCCTACGAGCAGTACTTC
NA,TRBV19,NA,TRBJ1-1,CATRLEEDTEAFF,TGTGCCACGCGATTGGAGGAAGACACTGAAGCTTTCTTT
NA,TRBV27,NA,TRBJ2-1,CASSSGQYNEQFF,TGTGCCAGCAGTTCCGGCCAGTACAATGAGCAGTTCTTC
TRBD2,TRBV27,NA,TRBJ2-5,CASSLIAGGGETQYF,TGTGCCAGCAGTCTAATAGCGGGAGGAGGAGAGACCCAGTACTTC
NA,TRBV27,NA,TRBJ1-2,CASSSDSYGYTF,TGTGCCAGCAGTTCGGACAGCTATGGCTACACCTTC
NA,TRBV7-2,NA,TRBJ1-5,CASSLANNNQPQHF,TGTGCCAGCAGCTTAGCGAACAACAATCAGCCCCAGCATTTT
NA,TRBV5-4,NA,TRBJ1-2,CASSLTAPDGYTF,TGTGCCAGCAGCCTGACGGCTCCGGATGGCTACACCTTC
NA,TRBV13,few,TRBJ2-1,CASSPTVSYNEQFF,TGTGCCAGCAGCCCGACAGTAAGCTACAATGAGCAGTTCTTC
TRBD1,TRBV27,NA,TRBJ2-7,CASSSRDRGFYEQYF,TGTGCCAGCAGTTCCAGGGACAGGGGTTTCTACGAGCAGTACTTC
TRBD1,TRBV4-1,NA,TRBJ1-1,CASSQGGRGDTEAFF,TGCGCCAGCAGCCAAGGCGGCAGGGGGGACACTGAAGCTTTCTTT
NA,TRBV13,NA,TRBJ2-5,CASSASLDRAPQETQYF,TGTGCCAGCAGCGCATCCCTCGACAGAGCTCCTCAAGAGACCCAGTACTTC
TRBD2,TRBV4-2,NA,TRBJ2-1,CASSQELAGDKHEQFF,TGTGCCAGCAGCCAAGAGCTAGCGGGGGATAAGCATGAGCAGTTCTTC
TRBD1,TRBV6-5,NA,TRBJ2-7,CASTHRDRLYEQYF,TGTGCCAGCACTCACCGGGACAGATTATACGAGCAGTACTTC
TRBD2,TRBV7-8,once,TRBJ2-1,CASSSAGGPNEQFF,TGTGCCAGCAGCTCAGCGGGAGGGCCCAATGAGCAGTTCTTC
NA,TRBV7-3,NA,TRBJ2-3,CASSKFPDGTDTQYF,TGTGCCAGCAGCAAGTTCCCGGACGGCACAGATACGCAGTATTTT